What follows is one T cell receptor (beta chain) and its context. What it binds is unknown. Cells stained for CD3, CD4, CD8, CD45RA, CD27 and viability were sorted into four CD45RA/CD27 subsets. These data come from a study of naive and memory T cell subsets. Whole-study results and caveats: TCR counts from RNA may reflect activation-linked expression changes. Over 90% of naive TCR sequences appeared only once, unlike memory subsets.

The trim removed 3 bases at V and 0 bases at J, leaving 8 bases unmatched. This CDR3 comprises 16 residues. Germline loops: CDR1 SQVTM, CDR2 ANQGSEA. The beta constant-region primer was an equimolar mix of two oligonucleotides covering TRBC1 and TRBC2. Ligation attached a single-stranded oligonucleotide with a 12-nucleotide UMI and the SP2 primer to the cDNA 3' end. A single record per CDR3 protein comes from TCRdb applying MiXCR to the UMI-ligation and nested PCR reads. Here the sample spans some 85,000 distinct CDR3 sequences, 10% to 15% being singletons. Sequencing was done on a sample of central memory CD4+ T cells from blood. The sequence derives from a human donor in good health. This chain links TRBV29-1 with TRBJ2-1, with 7 bases lining up with TRBD2. The CDR3 nucleotides read TGCAGCGTTGACCCCCTCGGGAGGAGCTCCTACAATGAGCAGTTCTTC. Protein product: CSVDPLGRSSYNEQFF.